Listed here are 6 T cell receptor beta chains from one sample, sequenced in a study of monozygotic twins with inflammatory bowel disease. TCRdb reprocessed the 5' RACE reads, keeping one entry per CDR3 protein, no DNA. The sample has around 400,000 distinct CDR3 sequences; the top ten hold more than 2%. Material for sequencing was blood. All receptors come from a human donor with ulcerative colitis or Crohn's disease, or a healthy co-twin of an affected twin (not recorded which).

The chain has TRBV6-1 and TRBJ2-7; TCRdb names TRBD2, which stays unverified in the absence of DNA. CDR3 length: 16 residues. Germline CDR1 and CDR2: MNHNS and SASEGT. CDR3 residues: CASSSKRASGNYEQYF.

CDR3 sequence: CACTGHDKGTVRSPLHF. The chain uses TRBV30 and TRBJ1-6; TCRdb gives TRBD1 as the D gene, but with no DNA this cannot be confirmed. The V gene's germline CDR1 is GTSNPN and CDR2 SVGIG (reference sequence). The CDR3 spans 17 residues.

The chain uses TRBV24-1 and TRBJ2-3; with no DNA, the TCRdb D assignment of TRBD1 cannot be verified. The CDR3 has 13 residues. Per the germline V gene, CDR1 is KGHDR and CDR2 is SFDVKD. The CDR3 protein is CATRGQGLDTQYF.

The V and J genes are TRBV20-1 and TRBJ1-2; TCRdb returns TRBD1, unconfirmable since there is no DNA. The CDR3 extends over 15 amino acids. Germline CDR1 DFQATT, CDR2 SNEGSKA (reference sequence). The chain's CDR3 is CSAGQRQQGGDGYTF.

The chain combines TRBV30 with TRBJ2-5; the D gene TCRdb calls, TRBD1, cannot be checked with no DNA. The CDR3 loop spans 12 amino acids. Germline V gives CDR1 GTSNPN, CDR2 SVGIG (reference sequence). The chain's CDR3 is CAWTDRGETQYF.

This chain uses TRBV6-5 with TRBJ1-6. The germline CDR1 and CDR2 sequences are MNHEY and SVGAGI. The CDR3 consists of 15 residues. The chain's CDR3 is CASSYSTGPYSPLHF.